This TCR beta chain originates from a study of cytomegalovirus exposure and HLA in healthy donors. Study findings and constraints: In an earlier analysis, productive rearrangement rates for most beta V segments clustered near 87% or 30%. Cytomegalovirus-associated TCR beta chains were listed, numbering some 170. TCR sequences were mostly rare, though some public TCRs occurred in many donors.

Trimming took 3 bases from V and 7 from J; bases not matched to a gene: 16. The CDR3 consists of 17 residues. Germline V gene data show CDR1 as PRHDT and CDR2 as FYEKMQ (reference sequence). PCR primers comprised 60 Vbeta and 13 Jbeta primers. Sequencing used immunoSEQ multiplex PCR; TCRdb keeps in-frame clones, though not all of them. The sample holds under 200,000 clones, 80% seen once. To note about this clone: Its target is not known.

The chain employs TRBV13 and TRBJ2-7; TRBD2 agrees at 9 bases. The sample was PBMCs. The source of this sequence is a man aged 25-40 years in good health and CMV-seronegative. DNA for the CDR3: TGTGCCAGCAGCTTTTCCCCTGTGGGCGGGGGGGACCGAGAGCAGTACTTC. Translation: CASSFSPVGGGDREQYF.